The rows below give T cell receptor beta chains drawn from one sample of a study of cytomegalovirus exposure and HLA in healthy donors. Repertoires were generated with immunoSEQ multiplex PCR, while TCRdb's copy carries only in-frame clones and drops some. The sample has more than 25,000 clones; the top ten hold 0.71%. Sequencing input: PBMCs. The receptors come from a man aged 25 to 40 in good health and CMV-seronegative. CDR3s include the opening cysteine and the closing phenylalanine or tryptophan. Fields, in order: V gene, J gene, clone size, D gene, CDR3 DNA, CDR3 protein. A D gene is named only where the DNA matches it firmly. Where a row states a size, it is once, few, many or the class of an expanded clone; other rows omit it.

v_call: TRBV9
j_call: TRBJ1-2
clone_size: .
d_call: TRBD1
cdr3_nt: TGTGCCAGCAGTTACTCGGGACAGGGGTCGAGCTATGGCTACACCTTC
cdr3_aa: CASSYSGQGSSYGYTF

v_call: TRBV4-3
j_call: TRBJ2-2
clone_size: .
d_call: .
cdr3_nt: TGCGCCAGCAGACAAGAAGGCGGAGAACACGGCGGGGAGCTGTTTTTT
cdr3_aa: CASRQEGGEHGGELFF

v_call: TRBV23-1
j_call: TRBJ1-3
clone_size: .
d_call: .
cdr3_nt: TGCGCCAGCAGTCAATCCTGGTGGCTAAACACCATATATTTT
cdr3_aa: CASSQSWWLNTIYF

v_call: TRBV5-1
j_call: TRBJ2-5
clone_size: .
d_call: TRBD2
cdr3_nt: TGCGCCAGCAGCCCTGGACTAGCGGGGGGCCAAGAGACCCAGTACTTC
cdr3_aa: CASSPGLAGGQETQYF

v_call: TRBV6-5
j_call: TRBJ2-5
clone_size: .
d_call: TRBD1
cdr3_nt: TGTGCCAGCAGCAGCGGACAGGCCTTGGGGCAGTACTTC
cdr3_aa: CASSSGQALGQYF

v_call: TRBV19
j_call: TRBJ1-2
clone_size: .
d_call: .
cdr3_nt: TGTGCCAGTAGCAGGAAAGGGGACTATGGCTACACCTTC
cdr3_aa: CASSRKGDYGYTF

v_call: TRBV7-9
j_call: TRBJ1-3
clone_size: .
d_call: .
cdr3_nt: TGTGCCAGCAGCTTTATGTCTGGAAACACCATATATTTT
cdr3_aa: CASSFMSGNTIYF

v_call: TRBV19
j_call: TRBJ1-1
clone_size: .
d_call: TRBD1
cdr3_nt: TGTGCCAGTAGTATGGGGACAGGGGTGAACACTGAAGCTTTCTTT
cdr3_aa: CASSMGTGVNTEAFF

v_call: TRBV19
j_call: TRBJ2-3
clone_size: .
d_call: .
cdr3_nt: TGTGCCAGTAGTATGGGGATGCTAGCAGCAGATACGCAGTATTTT
cdr3_aa: CASSMGMLAADTQYF

v_call: TRBV6-4
j_call: TRBJ2-1
clone_size: .
d_call: .
cdr3_nt: TGTGCCAGCAGTGAGGGTTTAGGAGACGGTGAGCAGTTCTTC
cdr3_aa: CASSEGLGDGEQFF

v_call: TRBV7-6
j_call: TRBJ2-7
clone_size: .
d_call: .
cdr3_nt: TGTGCCAGCAGCTTAGGGGCAAACGAGCAGTACTTC
cdr3_aa: CASSLGANEQYF

v_call: TRBV10-3
j_call: TRBJ2-2
clone_size: medium-sized
d_call: TRBD1
cdr3_nt: TGTGCCATCAGTGAGTCGACAGGGTCCGGGGAGCTGTTTTTT
cdr3_aa: CAISESTGSGELFF

v_call: TRBV4-1
j_call: TRBJ2-7
clone_size: .
d_call: .
cdr3_nt: TGCGCCAGCAGCCCCACGACAGTCACCTACGAGCAGTACTTC
cdr3_aa: CASSPTTVTYEQYF

v_call: TRBV19
j_call: TRBJ1-4
clone_size: .
d_call: TRBD1
cdr3_nt: TGTGCCAGTAGTGGATGGACAGGGAATAATGAAAAACTGTTTTTT
cdr3_aa: CASSGWTGNNEKLFF

v_call: TRBV6-1
j_call: TRBJ2-2
clone_size: .
d_call: .
cdr3_nt: TGTGCCAGCGGGGCTGTTTACACGAACACCGGGGAGCTGTTTTTT
cdr3_aa: CASGAVYTNTGELFF

v_call: TRBV7-2
j_call: TRBJ1-5
clone_size: .
d_call: .
cdr3_nt: TGTGCCAGCAGCCAGATTCAGGTTCAGCCCCAGCATTTT
cdr3_aa: CASSQIQVQPQHF

v_call: TRBV7-9
j_call: TRBJ2-5
clone_size: .
d_call: .
cdr3_nt: TGTGCCAGCAGCTTAAGTCAGGAAGAGACCCAGTACTTC
cdr3_aa: CASSLSQEETQYF

v_call: TRBV30
j_call: TRBJ2-2
clone_size: .
d_call: TRBD1
cdr3_nt: TGTGCCTGGAACCTCGGGACAGGGGTGAGGACCGGGGAGCTGTTTTTT
cdr3_aa: CAWNLGTGVRTGELFF

v_call: TRBV2
j_call: TRBJ2-1
clone_size: .
d_call: TRBD1
cdr3_nt: TGTGCCAGCAGTCGGGACAGATACAATGAGCAGTTCTTC
cdr3_aa: CASSRDRYNEQFF

v_call: TRBV19
j_call: TRBJ2-1
clone_size: .
d_call: .
cdr3_nt: TGTGCCAGTAGTATAGGGGACTTCTACAATGAGCAGTTCTTC
cdr3_aa: CASSIGDFYNEQFF

v_call: TRBV18
j_call: TRBJ2-7
clone_size: .
d_call: TRBD2
cdr3_nt: TGTGCCAGCTCACCCCGGGCTAGCGGGGGGCTTAACCTGGGTGAGCAGTACTTC
cdr3_aa: CASSPRASGGLNLGEQYF

v_call: TRBV2
j_call: TRBJ1-4
clone_size: .
d_call: TRBD1
cdr3_nt: TGTGCCAGCACCCTCACAGGGGGTGAAAAACTGTTTTTT
cdr3_aa: CASTLTGGEKLFF

v_call: TRBV5-1
j_call: TRBJ1-5
clone_size: .
d_call: .
cdr3_nt: TGCGCCAGCAGCCTTCCTGGGGGGGGCCCAGATACGCAGCATTTT
cdr3_aa: CASSLPGGGPDTQHF

v_call: TRBV4-1
j_call: TRBJ1-5
clone_size: .
d_call: .
cdr3_nt: TGCGCCAGCAGCCAAGGTAGCCAGTTCCAGCCCCAGCATTTT
cdr3_aa: CASSQGSQFQPQHF

v_call: TRBV6-5
j_call: TRBJ2-1
clone_size: .
d_call: .
cdr3_nt: TGTGCCAGCAGTTACACCACTAGCATAGATGAGCAGTTCTTC
cdr3_aa: CASSYTTSIDEQFF

v_call: TRBV18
j_call: TRBJ2-1
clone_size: .
d_call: .
cdr3_nt: TGTGCCAGCTCACCAAGGGGCTGGGAAGATGAGCAGTTCTTC
cdr3_aa: CASSPRGWEDEQFF

v_call: TRBV7-2
j_call: TRBJ2-6
clone_size: .
d_call: TRBD2
cdr3_nt: TGTGCCAGCAGCCAACGGGGGGGGAGCTCTGGGGCCAACGTCCTGACTTTC
cdr3_aa: CASSQRGGSSGANVLTF

v_call: TRBV30
j_call: TRBJ2-1
clone_size: .
d_call: .
cdr3_nt: TGTGCCTGGAGTAAGGGGGGGGTCGGGCAGTTCTTC
cdr3_aa: CAWSKGGVGQFF

v_call: TRBV29-1
j_call: TRBJ1-2
clone_size: .
d_call: TRBD1
cdr3_nt: TGCAGCGTTGAAGAGTGGGACAGGGGCGATGGCTACACCTTC
cdr3_aa: CSVEEWDRGDGYTF

v_call: TRBV28
j_call: TRBJ2-2
clone_size: .
d_call: TRBD1
cdr3_nt: TGTGCCAGCAGGATACAGGGGGCCGGAACCGGGGAGCTGTTTTTT
cdr3_aa: CASRIQGAGTGELFF

v_call: TRBV7-9
j_call: TRBJ2-1
clone_size: .
d_call: TRBD2
cdr3_nt: TGTGCCAGCAGCCGTGGACTAGCCCCCTACAATGAGCAATTCTTC
cdr3_aa: CASSRGLAPYNEQFF

v_call: TRBV27
j_call: TRBJ2-5
clone_size: .
d_call: .
cdr3_nt: TGTGCCAGCAGGAAACGCACCTTCGGGGAGACCCAGTACTTC
cdr3_aa: CASRKRTFGETQYF

v_call: TRBV9
j_call: TRBJ2-7
clone_size: .
d_call: .
cdr3_nt: TGTGCCAGCAGCGTAGCCATTGGACAGTCCTACGAGCAGTACTTC
cdr3_aa: CASSVAIGQSYEQYF

v_call: TRBV7-2
j_call: TRBJ2-5
clone_size: .
d_call: TRBD2
cdr3_nt: TGTGCCAGCAGCGCCCTAGGCGGGAGGGTTGGAGAGACCCAGTACTTC
cdr3_aa: CASSALGGRVGETQYF

v_call: TRBV7-2
j_call: TRBJ2-5
clone_size: .
d_call: .
cdr3_nt: TGTGCCAGCAGCTTAAGGAGAGAGACCCAGTACTTC
cdr3_aa: CASSLRRETQYF

v_call: TRBV9
j_call: TRBJ2-5
clone_size: .
d_call: TRBD1
cdr3_nt: TGTGCCAGCAGCGCTTCGCCAGACAGGGGAGAGACCCAGTACTTC
cdr3_aa: CASSASPDRGETQYF